The 5 T cell receptor beta chains reported below all come from one sample, sequenced in a study of T cell repertoires in cytomegalovirus infection. TCRdb redid the calling of the reads with MiXCR, one entry per CDR3 protein. The table shows approximately 500,000 distinct CDR3 sequences, with approximately 15% occurring only once. The sample taken for sequencing was CD8+ T cells from PBMCs. These receptors came from a human donor in good health (CMV status not recorded). Some clones in this sample may be carry-over from other donors' samples.

This chain connects TRBV27 to TRBJ2-7; D not certain. This CDR3 spans 14 amino acids. The V and J ends lost 3 bases and 2 bases respectively, with 11 bases between them. CDR1 is MNHEY, CDR2 SMNVEV, per germline (reference sequence). The CDR3 DNA is TGTGCCAGCAGTTTTAAGAACCGCGCCTACGAGCAGTACTTC. The encoded protein is CASSFKNRAYEQYF.

This clonotype was seen at least ten times. The chain carries TRBV7-8 and TRBJ2-1; 10 nucleotides match TRBD2. V was clipped by 1 base and J by 8 bases; unmatched bases: 5. CDR3 length equals 15 residues. Germline CDR1 SGHVS, CDR2 FQNEAQ. The CDR3 sequence: CASSLGTSGVDEQFF. The CDR3 nucleotides are TGTGCCAGCAGCTTAGGGACTAGCGGAGTAGATGAGCAGTTCTTC.

The chain employs TRBV6-5 and TRBJ1-1; D not certain. V was cut by 6 bases and J by 3 bases, with 14 bases left in between. Germline V lookup: CDR1 MNHEY, CDR2 SVGAGI. The CDR3 loop spans 14 amino acids. CDR3 coding DNA: TGTGCCAGCAGCATACACAGATGGGACACTGAAGCTTTCTTT. The encoded protein is CASSIHRWDTEAFF.

In nucleotides, the CDR3 is TGTGCCAGCAGTTTAAGGGGACTAGATGGCACAGATACGCAGTATTTT. Its protein is CASSLRGLDGTDTQYF. The V and J genes are TRBV12-3 or TRBV12-4 and TRBJ2-3, with TRBD2 matching 8 bases. With 2 bases clipped from V and 1 base from J, the junction kept 5 bases outside the gene matches. The CDR3 has 16 residues.

In its sample, this clonotype was seen many times. The chain has TRBV7-3 and TRBJ2-1; 7 nucleotides agree with TRBD2. The germline V gene has CDR1 SGHTA and CDR2 FQGTGA. This CDR3 comprises 15 residues. Trimming removed 3 bases from V and 7 bases from J; junction bases left unmatched: 9. The CDR3 loop reads CASSFREGRNNEQFF. The DNA for the CDR3 is TGTGCCAGCAGCTTTAGGGAGGGAAGGAATAATGAGCAGTTCTTC.